This T cell receptor (beta chain) was observed in a study of T cells in Graves' hyperthyroidism and ophthalmopathy. Overall study results and limits: Stable hyperthyroidism was separated from ophthalmopathy by a model based on 13 V-J features.

CDR1 and CDR2 from the germline V gene are DFQATT and SNEGSKA (reference sequence). This CDR3 comprises 16 residues. V lost 3 bases and J lost 5, with 22 bases in between. Stable hyperthyroidism: no ophthalmopathy progression over 18 months of follow-up. Amplification of TCR beta CDR3 regions was performed using RNA transcripts as template. The HTBI primer set served for first-round RT-PCR of the TCR CDR3. TCRdb analysed the multiplex PCR reads with MiXCR anew, one entry per CDR3 protein. The profile shows some 210,000 distinct CDR3 sequences, 15% to 20% of them singletons. This clonotype was observed at least ten times. Its target is unknown.

The clonotype originates from a man aged 50 to 59 with Graves' hyperthyroidism. The chain carries TRBV20-1 and TRBJ1-1; TRBD1 might be the D (6 bases). The sequenced sample was blood. CDR3 residues: CSASHPSPGARTEAFF. The CDR3 region has the DNA TGCAGTGCTAGCCACCCCAGCCCGGGGGCGCGAACTGAAGCTTTCTTT.